This TCR beta chain was captured by sequencing in a study of blood T cell repertoires in COVID-19. Sequencing used immunoSEQ multiplex PCR; TCRdb keeps in-frame clones, though not all of them. The table includes about 300,000 clones, 83% detected once. Germline CDR1 and CDR2: SGHRS and YFSETQ. This CDR3 comprises 16 residues. V lost 4 bases and J lost 0; bases outside the gene matches: 4. This clonotype was obtained from a woman aged 50 to 60 who had recovered from COVID-19. J is TRBJ1-4 and V is TRBV5-1; 9 bases are a match to TRBD1. The sequenced sample consisted of peripheral blood. The DNA for the CDR3 is TGCGCCAGCAGCCCGGGACAGGGCGCAACTAATGAAAAACTGTTTTTT. Translated, it gives CASSPGQGATNEKLFF.